This TCR beta chain was recovered during a study of PD-1 blockade in classical Hodgkin lymphoma. Sequencing was performed with immunoSEQ multiplex PCR; in TCRdb, only in-frame clones are kept and a portion is missing. The sample lists approximately 26,000 clones, about 76% occurring once. This clone has only one observation. Antigen: not known. In every patient, relapse followed autologous stem cell transplantation, while exposure to brentuximab vedotin differed. Overall study findings and caveats: Significantly greater TCR diversity emerged by C4D1 in CD4+ cells but not CD8+ cells. Exclusion was applied to patients who started nivolumab under 1 year after ASCT.

Germline V gene data show CDR1 as MGHRA and CDR2 as YSYEKL. The CDR3 sequence is 16 residues long. V was cut by 0 bases and J by 3 bases, with 12 bases left in between. This chain uses TRBV4-1 with TRBJ2-4; maybe TRBD1 (5 bases). The sequencing used peripheral blood mononuclear cells (PBMCs), collected before the second cycle of nivolumab. The receptor's source is a human donor with classical Hodgkin lymphoma. CDR3 in DNA: TGCGCCAGCAGCCAAGATAACGACAGTAACAAAAACATTCAGTACTTC. It specifies CASSQDNDSNKNIQYF.